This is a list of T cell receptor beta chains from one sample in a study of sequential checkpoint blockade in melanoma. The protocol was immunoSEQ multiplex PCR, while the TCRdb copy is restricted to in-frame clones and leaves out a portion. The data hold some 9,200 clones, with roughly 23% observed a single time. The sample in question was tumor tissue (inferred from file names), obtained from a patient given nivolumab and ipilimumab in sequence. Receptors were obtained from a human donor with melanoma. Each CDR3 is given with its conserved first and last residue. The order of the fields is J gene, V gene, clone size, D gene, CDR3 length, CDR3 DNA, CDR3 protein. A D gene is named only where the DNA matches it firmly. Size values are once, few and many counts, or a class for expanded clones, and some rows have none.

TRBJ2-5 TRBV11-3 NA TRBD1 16 TGTGCCAGCAGCTTTCTTGGGGGACAGGGTCGGGAGACCCAGTACTTC CASSFLGGQGRETQYF
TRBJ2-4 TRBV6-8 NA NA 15 TGTGCCAGCAGCCACATCCCCCAGGGGTTCGACATTCAGTACTTC CASSHIPQGFDIQYF
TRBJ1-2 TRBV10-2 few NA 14 TGCGCCAGCGCCGGGACATACGCTAACTATGGCTACACCTTC CASAGTYANYGYTF
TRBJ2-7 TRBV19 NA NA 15 TGTGCCAGTAGTCCGATGGGCGGGGCTTCCTACGAGCAGTACTTC CASSPMGGASYEQYF
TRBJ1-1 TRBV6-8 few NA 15 TGTGCCAGCGGAAAAAAGGGTCTGGGGAACACTGAAGCTTTCTTT CASGKKGLGNTEAFF
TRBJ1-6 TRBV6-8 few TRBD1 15 TGTGCCAGCAGGGGACAGCCTAGAATGAATTCACCCCTCCACTTT CASRGQPRMNSPLHF
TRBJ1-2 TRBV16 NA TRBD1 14 TGTGCCAGCAGCCAATCGGGACAGGGTGATGGCTACACCTTC CASSQSGQGDGYTF
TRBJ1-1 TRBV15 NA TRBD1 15 TGTGCCACCAGCGTGGACAGGGGGCAGAACACTGAAGCTTTCTTT CATSVDRGQNTEAFF
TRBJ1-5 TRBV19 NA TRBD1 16 TGTGCCAGTAGTATCCCCGGGACAGGGGGCCGCCAGCCCCAGCATTTT CASSIPGTGGRQPQHF
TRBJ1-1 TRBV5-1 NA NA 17 TGCGCCAGCAGCACAGGCGGGGGGAACCACATGAACACTGAAGCTTTCTTT CASSTGGGNHMNTEAFF
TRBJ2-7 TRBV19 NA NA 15 TGTGCCAGTAGTTTCCTGTTGGACCCCCTCTACGAGCAGTACTTC CASSFLLDPLYEQYF
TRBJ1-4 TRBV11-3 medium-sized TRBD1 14 TGTGCCAGCAGCTTAAACAGGGGAGATGAAAAACTGTTTTTT CASSLNRGDEKLFF
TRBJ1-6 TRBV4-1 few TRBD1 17 TGCGCCAGCAGCCCCGGGACAGGTGGCTCCTATAATTCACCCCTCCACTTT CASSPGTGGSYNSPLHF
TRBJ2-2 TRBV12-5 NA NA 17 TGTGCTAGTGGTTGGTTCCAGGGGACGCCTAATGCCGGGGAGCTGTTTTTT CASGWFQGTPNAGELFF
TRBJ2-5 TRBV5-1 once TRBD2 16 TGCGCCAGCAGCTCCCGTGCGACTAGCGGACAAGAGACCCAGTACTTC CASSSRATSGQETQYF
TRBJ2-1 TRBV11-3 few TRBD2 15 TGTGCCAGCAGCTTAGGGCGGGGGGGCTGGAATGAGCAGTTCTTC CASSLGRGGWNEQFF
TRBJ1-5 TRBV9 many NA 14 TGTGCCAGCAGACCGGGATCCGCCGGACAGCCCCAGCATTTT CASRPGSAGQPQHF
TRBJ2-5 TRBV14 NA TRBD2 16 TGTGCCAGCAGCCAAGCTGGTGCGGGGGGCCAAGAGACCCAGTACTTC CASSQAGAGGQETQYF
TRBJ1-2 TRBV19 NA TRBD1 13 TGTGCCACCGCGGCGGACAGGGTGAAAGGGTACACCTTC CATAADRVKGYTF
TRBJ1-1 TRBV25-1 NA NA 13 TGTGCCAGCACCAGGGGCGGGTACACTGAAGCTTTCTTT CASTRGGYTEAFF
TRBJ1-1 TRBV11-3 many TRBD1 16 TGTGCCAGCAGCCAGAAGACAGGGCAAGTCAGCACTGAAGCTTTCTTT CASSQKTGQVSTEAFF
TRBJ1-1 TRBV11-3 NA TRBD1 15 TGTGCCAGCAGCTTAGGCGGACAGGGGGAGTTGACAGCTTTCTTT CASSLGGQGELTAFF
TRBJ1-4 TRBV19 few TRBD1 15 TGTGCCAGTAGTCCAGGGACAGCAACTAATGAAAAACTGTTTTTT CASSPGTATNEKLFF
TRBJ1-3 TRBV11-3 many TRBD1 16 TGTGCCAGCAGCACAACCGGGACAGGGTTTGGAAACACCATATATTTT CASSTTGTGFGNTIYF
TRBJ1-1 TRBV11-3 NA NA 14 TGTGCCAGCAGCCCCAGGGGCTTGAACACTGAAGCTTTCTTT CASSPRGLNTEAFF
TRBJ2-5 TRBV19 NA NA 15 TGTGCCAGTAGTACCCAAACAGGGCTAGAAGAGACCCAGTACTTC CASSTQTGLEETQYF
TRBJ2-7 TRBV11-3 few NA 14 TGTGCCAGCAGCCCGAGGGGGGGATCGTCCGAGCAGTACTTC CASSPRGGSSEQYF
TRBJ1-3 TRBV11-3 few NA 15 TGTGCCAGCAGCTTAGATAGGGCCTCTGGAAACACCATATATTTT CASSLDRASGNTIYF
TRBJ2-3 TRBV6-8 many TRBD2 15 TGTGCCAGCCCCGGGGGGGATCGAACCACAGATACGCAGTATTTT CASPGGDRTTDTQYF
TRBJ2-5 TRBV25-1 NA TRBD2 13 TGTGCCAGCAGTGCGGGACTAGCGGAGACCCAGTACTTC CASSAGLAETQYF
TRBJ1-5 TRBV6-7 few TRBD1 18 TGTGCCAGCAGTGAGAATTCTAGGGGGCTAAATGGTAATCAGCCCCAGCATTTT CASSENSRGLNGNQPQHF
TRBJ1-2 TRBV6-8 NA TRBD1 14 TGTGCCAGCAGGAATCCGGGACAGGGTTATGGCTACACCTTC CASRNPGQGYGYTF
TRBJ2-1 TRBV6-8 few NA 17 TGTGCCAGCAGTTACTTGGGGGGGGCAAGCTCCTACAATGAGCAGTTCTTC CASSYLGGASSYNEQFF
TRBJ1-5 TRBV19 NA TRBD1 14 TGTGCCAGTAGAAGAACAGGGGCGAGCCAGCCCCAGCATTTT CASRRTGASQPQHF
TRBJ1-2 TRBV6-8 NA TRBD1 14 TGTGCCAGCAGTCAAACCGGGACAGGTGGTGGCTACACCTTC CASSQTGTGGGYTF
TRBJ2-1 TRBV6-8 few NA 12 TGTGCCAGCAGTGATGACGGCCGTTTCCAGTTCTTC CASSDDGRFQFF
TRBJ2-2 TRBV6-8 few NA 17 TGTGCCATCAGTCCCGTCGGTGGGGGGATATCCACCGGGGAGCTGTTTTTT CAISPVGGGISTGELFF
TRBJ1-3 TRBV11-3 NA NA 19 TGTGCCAGCAGCCAGCGGTCCAACTCTTATCGGAACTCTGGAAACACCATATATTTT CASSQRSNSYRNSGNTIYF
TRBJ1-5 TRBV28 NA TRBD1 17 TGTGCCAGCAGTTTCGACGGGACAGGGGGCGCGCTTCAGCCCCAGCATTTT CASSFDGTGGALQPQHF
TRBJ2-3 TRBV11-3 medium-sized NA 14 TGTGCCAGCAGCCTGGACTCCACCGGGGTCGCGCAGTATTTT CASSLDSTGVAQYF
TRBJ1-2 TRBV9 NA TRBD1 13 TGTGCCAGCAGCGTAGGGGGACAGGATGGCTACACCTTC CASSVGGQDGYTF
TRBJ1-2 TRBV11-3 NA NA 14 TGTGCCAGCAGCTTGGATGGTGAGGGATATGGCTACACCTTC CASSLDGEGYGYTF
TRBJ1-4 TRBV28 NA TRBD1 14 TGTGCCAGCAGTGAGGACAGGGAGGATGAAAAACTGTTTTTT CASSEDREDEKLFF
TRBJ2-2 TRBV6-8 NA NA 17 TGTGCCAGCAGTTACTTACCTGTAGGACTTAACACCGGGGAGCTGTTTTTT CASSYLPVGLNTGELFF
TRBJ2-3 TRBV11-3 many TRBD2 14 TGTGCCAGCAGCCCGGGGGGGCACACAGATACGCAGTATTTT CASSPGGHTDTQYF
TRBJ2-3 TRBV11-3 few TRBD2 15 TGTGCCAGCAGCTTTCCCGGGACTAAAGTCGATACGCAGTATTTT CASSFPGTKVDTQYF
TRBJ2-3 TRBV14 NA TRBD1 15 TGTGCCAGCAGCCGGGACAGGGGTTGGGCAGATACGCAGTATTTT CASSRDRGWADTQYF
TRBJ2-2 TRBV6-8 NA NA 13 TGTGCCAGCAAAAGGCTGAACACCGGGGAGCTGTTTTTT CASKRLNTGELFF
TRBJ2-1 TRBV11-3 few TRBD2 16 TGTGCCAGCAGCCCACGTGTGTCTAGCGGGGGGAATGAGCAGTTCTTC CASSPRVSSGGNEQFF
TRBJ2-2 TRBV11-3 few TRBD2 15 TGTGCCAGCAGCCCTGGACTAGCGGGCACCGGGGAGCTGTTTTTT CASSPGLAGTGELFF
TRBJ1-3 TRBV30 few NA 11 TGTGCCTTGAGCCGAGGAAACACCATATATTTT CALSRGNTIYF
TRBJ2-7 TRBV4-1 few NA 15 TGCGCCAGCAGCCACCACAGGGATGGCTCCTACGAGCAGTACTTC CASSHHRDGSYEQYF
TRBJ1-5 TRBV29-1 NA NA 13 TGCAGCGTTGGGGGGGCGGTCAATCAGCCCCAGCATTTT CSVGGAVNQPQHF
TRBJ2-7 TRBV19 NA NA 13 TGTGCCAGTAGTGCCGGACAAGACTACGAGCAGTACTTC CASSAGQDYEQYF
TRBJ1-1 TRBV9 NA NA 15 TGTGCCAGCAGCGTATCCGGGACTGAGAACACTGAAGCTTTCTTT CASSVSGTENTEAFF
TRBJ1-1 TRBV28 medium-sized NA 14 TGTGCCAGCAGTTTAATGAGGTCCGAGGGAGAAGCTTTCTTT CASSLMRSEGEAFF
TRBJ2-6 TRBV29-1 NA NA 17 TGCAGCGTTGAAGATCCCTCCACTAGTACTGGGGCCAACGTCCTGACTTTC CSVEDPSTSTGANVLTF
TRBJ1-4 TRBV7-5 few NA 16 NA CASSQVAGGTNEKLFF
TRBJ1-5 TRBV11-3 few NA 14 TGTGCCAGCAGCTTCACAGGGTACAATCAGCCCCAGCATTTT CASSFTGYNQPQHF
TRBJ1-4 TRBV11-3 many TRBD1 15 TGTGCCAGCAGCTTCCGGGACAGGTTAGGTGAAAAACTGTTTTTT CASSFRDRLGEKLFF